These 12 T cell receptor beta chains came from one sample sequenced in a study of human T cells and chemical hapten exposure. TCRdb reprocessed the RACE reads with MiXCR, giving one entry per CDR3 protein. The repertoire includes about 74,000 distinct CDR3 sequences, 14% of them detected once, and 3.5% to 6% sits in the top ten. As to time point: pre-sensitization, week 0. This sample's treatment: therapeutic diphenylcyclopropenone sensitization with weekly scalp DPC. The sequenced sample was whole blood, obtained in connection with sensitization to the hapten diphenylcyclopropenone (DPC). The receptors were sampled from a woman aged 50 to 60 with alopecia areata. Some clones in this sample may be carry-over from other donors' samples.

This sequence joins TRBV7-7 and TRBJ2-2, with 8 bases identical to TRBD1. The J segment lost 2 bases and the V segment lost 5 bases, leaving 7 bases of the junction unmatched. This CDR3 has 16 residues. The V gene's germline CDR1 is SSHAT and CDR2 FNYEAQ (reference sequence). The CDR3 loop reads CASSPRTGKNTGELFF. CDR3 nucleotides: TGTGCCAGCAGCCCCCGGACAGGGAAAAACACCGGGGAGCTGTTTTTT.

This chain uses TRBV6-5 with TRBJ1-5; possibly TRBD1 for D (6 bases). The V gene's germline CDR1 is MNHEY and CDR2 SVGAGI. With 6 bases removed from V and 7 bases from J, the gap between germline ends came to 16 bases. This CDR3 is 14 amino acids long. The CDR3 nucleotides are TGTGCCAGCAGAAACGGGGGCCGTGGCCAGCCCCAGCATTTT. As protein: CASRNGGRGQPQHF.

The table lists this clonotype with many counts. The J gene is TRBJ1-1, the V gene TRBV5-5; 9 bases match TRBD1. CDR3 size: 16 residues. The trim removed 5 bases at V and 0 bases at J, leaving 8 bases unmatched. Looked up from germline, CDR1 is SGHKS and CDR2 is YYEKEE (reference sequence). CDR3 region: CASRIGQGFMNTEAFF. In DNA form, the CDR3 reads TGTGCCAGCAGGATCGGACAGGGGTTCATGAACACTGAAGCTTTCTTT.

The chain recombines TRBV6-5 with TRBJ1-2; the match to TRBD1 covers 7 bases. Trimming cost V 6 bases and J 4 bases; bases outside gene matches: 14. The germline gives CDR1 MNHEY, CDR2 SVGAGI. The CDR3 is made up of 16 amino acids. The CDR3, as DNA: TGTGCCAGCAGACGGGGACAGCGAGCCACTTCCTATGGCTACACCTTC. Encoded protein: CASRRGQRATSYGYTF.

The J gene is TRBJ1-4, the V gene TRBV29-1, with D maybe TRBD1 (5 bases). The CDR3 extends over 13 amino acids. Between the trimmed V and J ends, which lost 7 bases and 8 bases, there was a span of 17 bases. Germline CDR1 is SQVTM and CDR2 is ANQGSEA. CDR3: CSGADKVGEKLFF. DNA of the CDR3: TGCAGCGGAGCGGACAAAGTCGGAGAAAAACTGTTTTTT.

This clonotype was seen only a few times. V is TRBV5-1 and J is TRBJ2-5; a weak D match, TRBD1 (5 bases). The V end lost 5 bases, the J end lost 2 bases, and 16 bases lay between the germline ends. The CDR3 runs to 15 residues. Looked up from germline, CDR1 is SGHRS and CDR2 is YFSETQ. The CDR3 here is CASSLPPGNQETQYF. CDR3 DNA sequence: TGCGCCAGCAGTTTGCCTCCAGGGAATCAAGAGACCCAGTACTTC.

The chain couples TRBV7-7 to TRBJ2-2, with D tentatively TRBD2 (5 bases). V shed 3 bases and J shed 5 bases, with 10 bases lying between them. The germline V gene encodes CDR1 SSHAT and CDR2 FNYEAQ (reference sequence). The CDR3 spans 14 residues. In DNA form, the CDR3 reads TGTGCCAGCAGCTTGGACGGGGTAACCGGGGAGCTGTTTTTT. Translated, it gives CASSLDGVTGELFF. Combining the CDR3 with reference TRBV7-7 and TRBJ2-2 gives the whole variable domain GAGVSQSPRYKVTKRGQDVTLRCDPISSHATLYWYQQALGQGPEFLTYFNYEAQPDKSGLPSDRFSAERPEGSISTLTIQRTEQRDSAMYRCASSLDGVTGELFFGEGSRLTVL.

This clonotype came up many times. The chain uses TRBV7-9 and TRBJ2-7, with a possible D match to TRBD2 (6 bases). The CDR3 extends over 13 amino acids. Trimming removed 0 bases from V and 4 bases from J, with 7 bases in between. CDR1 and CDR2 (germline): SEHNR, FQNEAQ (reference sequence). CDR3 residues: CASSLAGGYEQYF. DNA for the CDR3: TGTGCCAGCAGCTTAGCGGGGGGATACGAGCAGTACTTC.

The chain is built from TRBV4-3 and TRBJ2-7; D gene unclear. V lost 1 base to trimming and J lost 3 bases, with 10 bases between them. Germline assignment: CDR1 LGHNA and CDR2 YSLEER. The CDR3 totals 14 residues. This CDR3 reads CASSQADGYYEQYF. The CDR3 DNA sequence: TGCGCCAGCAGCCAAGCGGACGGATACTACGAGCAGTACTTC.

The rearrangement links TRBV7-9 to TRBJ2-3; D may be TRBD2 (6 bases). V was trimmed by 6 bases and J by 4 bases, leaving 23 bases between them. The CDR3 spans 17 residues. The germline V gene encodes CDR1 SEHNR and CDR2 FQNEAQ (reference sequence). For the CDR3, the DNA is TGTGCCAGCAGGCCCGGTTGGGCGGGACCCTCCCCAGATACGCAGTATTTT. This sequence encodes CASRPGWAGPSPDTQYF.

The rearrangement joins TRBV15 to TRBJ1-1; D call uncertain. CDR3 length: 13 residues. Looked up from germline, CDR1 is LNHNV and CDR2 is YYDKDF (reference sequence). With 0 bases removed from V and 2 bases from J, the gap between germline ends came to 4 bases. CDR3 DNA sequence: TGTGCCACCAGCAGAGATCTAAACACTGAAGCTTTCTTT. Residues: CATSRDLNTEAFF.

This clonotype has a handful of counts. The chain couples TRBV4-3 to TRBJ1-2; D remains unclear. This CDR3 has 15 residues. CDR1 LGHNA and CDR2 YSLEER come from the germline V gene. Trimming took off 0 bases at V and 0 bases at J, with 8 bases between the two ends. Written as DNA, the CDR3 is TGCGCCAGCAGCCAAGATGGGCGGACTAACTATGGCTACACCTTC. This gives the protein CASSQDGRTNYGYTF.